The 6 T cell receptor beta chains in this list originate from one sample, sequenced in a study of shared clonotypes between healthy human individuals. Assay used: immunoSEQ multiplex PCR; TCRdb lists only in-frame clones, some missing. The profile shows 1 million to 1.3 million clones, around three quarters of them singletons. Sequencing was done on a sample of memory CD4+ T cells from PBMCs. Subset noted: CD45RA-negative fraction. These receptors all stem from a man between 18 and 35 years old in good health. Some clones in this sample may be carry-over from other donors' samples.

V gene TRBV7-9 combines with J gene TRBJ2-7; D may be TRBD2 (6 bases). The CDR3 runs 15 residues. The V end was cut by 3 bases, the J end by 7 bases, with 19 bases between. The germline V gene encodes CDR1 SEHNR and CDR2 FQNEAQ (reference sequence). The CDR3 DNA follows: TGTGCCAGCAGCTTTCCACGCTTGGGACTCCCAGAGCAGTACTTC. Residues: CASSFPRLGLPEQYF.

The count of this clone is one. The chain employs TRBV4-3 and TRBJ2-7; 12 bases match TRBD2. In germline, CDR1 is LGHNA, CDR2 YSLEER. V trimming: 3 bases; J trimming: 2 bases; junction bases outside the gene matches: 2. The CDR3 sequence is 15 residues long. CDR3 bases: TGCGCCAGCAGCCAGGCTAGCGGGGGGGCCTACGAGCAGTACTTC. This encodes CASSQASGGAYEQYF.

V usage is TRBV7-2 and J usage is TRBJ2-5; 8 nucleotides match TRBD2. The CDR3 is 15 residues long. J was trimmed by 4 bases and V by 2 bases; bases with no gene match: 6. From germline, CDR1 is SGHTA and CDR2 FQGNSA. The DNA for the CDR3 is TGTGCCAGCAGCTTAAAAGCGGGAGTCGTAGAGACCCAGTACTTC. Translated: CASSLKAGVVETQYF.

V usage is TRBV18 and J usage is TRBJ2-5, with TRBD2 identical over 10 bases. Trimming removed 5 bases from V and 4 bases from J; junction bases left unmatched: 7. CDR3 length equals 15 residues. Germline V lookup: CDR1 KGHSH, CDR2 LQKENI. The CDR3 region has the DNA TGTGCCAGCTCAGATGCTAGCGGGAGTTTAGAGACCCAGTACTTC. Amino acids: CASSDASGSLETQYF.

The V and J genes are TRBV18 and TRBJ1-2; 7 bases map to TRBD1. Germline CDR1 is KGHSH and CDR2 is LQKENI. The CDR3 spans 14 residues. Trimming removed 6 bases from V and 4 bases from J; junction bases left unmatched: 8. CDR3 sequence (DNA): TGTGCCAGCTCCGTCACAGGGGCGGGCTATGGCTACACCTTC. Residues: CASSVTGAGYGYTF.

The chain combines TRBV30 with TRBJ1-4, with no clear D. V was clipped by 0 bases and J by 7 bases, with 9 bases between them. Germline CDR1 reads GTSNPN; CDR2 reads SVGIG (reference sequence). The CDR3 loop spans 13 amino acids. The CDR3 sequence: CAWSVGFGEKLFF. The CDR3 nucleotides are TGTGCCTGGAGTGTTGGGTTCGGTGAAAAACTGTTTTTT.